The 26 T cell receptor beta chains below all came from one sample that was sequenced in a study of glioma-infiltrating T cells after dendritic cell vaccination (dated by TCRdb to 2015 to 2016). Library prep was done by the immunoSEQ multiplex PCR assay. TCRdb mirrors the immuneACCESS table, restricted to in-frame sequences. Some clones are absent from its copies; in checked studies, under half trace to an unresolved V gene, and the reason for the others is unknown. Present in this sample are about 73,000 clones, approximately 80% of which were seen just once. Jointly, the top ten make up around 2.3% of the sample. The sequencing used blood, collected before dendritic cell vaccination. Every receptor here comes from a human donor with glioblastoma.

This clone was seen a few times. The chain joins TRBV6-9 to TRBJ2-6; possible D gene TRBD2, 6 bases. The CDR3 covers 18 residues. V lost 11 bases and J lost 0, with 23 bases in between. Per germline, CDR1 MNHGY and CDR2 SVAAGI. The CDR3 spells CACPGGAYNNSGANVLTF. The CDR3 nucleotides are TGTGCCTGCCCCGGCGGGGCGTACAACAACTCTGGGGCCAACGTCCTGACTTTC.

The V and J genes are TRBV29-1 and TRBJ2-1, with 7 bases aligning to TRBD1. The CDR3 covers 15 residues. With V trimmed by 7 bases and J by 1 base, 10 bases remained unmatched. The V gene's germline CDR1 is SQVTM and CDR2 ANQGSEA. In DNA, the CDR3 is TGCAGCGCTGTATCCGGGACAGATTCCTACAATGAGCAGTTCTTC. Translating it yields CSAVSGTDSYNEQFF.

J is TRBJ1-1 and V is TRBV7-6; 9 bases align to TRBD1. The V segment lost 4 bases and the J segment 3 bases; nucleotides outside the gene matches: 9. Germline CDR1 SGHVS, CDR2 FNYEAQ. This CDR3 comprises 16 residues. The CDR3 protein is CASSSTWTGEDTEAFF. The CDR3 DNA reads as TGTGCCAGCAGCTCGACTTGGACAGGGGAGGACACTGAAGCTTTCTTT.

This clone showed up just a few times. The rearrangement links TRBV28 to TRBJ2-2, with D perhaps matching TRBD2 (5 bases). Looked up from germline, CDR1 is MDHEN and CDR2 is SYDVKM. The CDR3 spans 15 residues. V was shortened by 5 bases and J by 7 bases, with 17 bases between the two germline ends. CDR3 region: CASSPQTRGIGELFF. The CDR3 nucleotides are TGTGCCAGCAGTCCACAGACGCGAGGGATCGGGGAGCTGTTTTTT.

V is TRBV2 and J is TRBJ1-5; tentative D call: TRBD1 (6 bases). Germline CDR1 and CDR2: SNHLY and FYNNEI. The germline V and J ends were trimmed by 6 bases and 0 bases, with 9 bases remaining between them. This CDR3 is built from 14 residues. The CDR3 coding sequence is TGTGCCAGCAGCGAACAGGGTAGCAATCAGCCCCAGCATTTT. It yields the protein CASSEQGSNQPQHF.

This chain connects TRBV15 to TRBJ1-1, with D perhaps matching TRBD1 (6 bases). CDR3 size: 17 residues. The V and J ends lost 0 bases and 4 bases respectively, with 18 bases between them. Germline CDR1 is LNHNV and CDR2 is YYDKDF (reference sequence). The CDR3, as DNA: TGTGCCACCAGCAGAGATCGAGGGGGGGCTTATGGCACTGAAGCTTTCTTT. It codes for CATSRDRGGAYGTEAFF.

This clone was recorded only once. V and J are TRBV5-1 and TRBJ2-3; D uncertain. V was shortened by 5 bases and J by 6 bases, with 10 bases between the two germline ends. Germline CDR1 and CDR2: SGHRS and YFSETQ. The CDR3 length is 12 residues. CDR3 coding DNA: TGCGCCAGCAGTCCAGGTTCGGATACGCAGTATTTT. Amino acids: CASSPGSDTQYF.

This clone was counted a single time. J is TRBJ2-7 and V is TRBV5-5, with a weak D call TRBD2 (6 bases). V was pared by 1 base and J by 6 bases, with 14 bases between. Germline CDR1 and CDR2: SGHKS and YYEKEE (reference sequence). The CDR3 has 14 residues. CDR3 in DNA: TGTGCCAGCAGCTTGCCCGGGACTTCAGGCGAGCAGTACTTC. Protein sequence: CASSLPGTSGEQYF.

The chain carries TRBV7-3 and TRBJ2-5; 7 bases agree with TRBD1. With 3 bases clipped from V and 3 bases from J, the junction kept 7 bases outside the gene matches. The CDR3 extends over 15 amino acids. The germline V gene has CDR1 SGHTA and CDR2 FQGTGA. In DNA form, the CDR3 reads TGTGCCAGCAGCTTGGGGACAGTCAACGAAGAGACCCAGTACTTC. It specifies CASSLGTVNEETQYF. Variable domain in full (rest from reference TRBV7-3 and TRBJ2-5): GAGVSQTPSNKVTEKGKYVELRCDPISGHTALYWYRQSLGQGPEFLIYFQGTGAADDSGLPNDRFFAVRPEGSVSTLKIQRTERGDSAVYLCASSLGTVNEETQYFGPGTRLLVL.

This clone has a handful of counts. The V gene is TRBV6-5, the J gene TRBJ2-2, with D maybe TRBD2 (6 bases). The germline CDR1 and CDR2 sequences are MNHEY and SVGAGI. CDR3 length: 15 residues. V was trimmed by 4 bases and J by 3 bases, leaving 12 bases between them. The CDR3 here is CASSSRLEYTGELFF. In DNA, the CDR3 is TGTGCCAGCAGTTCTCGACTAGAGTACACCGGGGAGCTGTTTTTT.

V is TRBV7-8 and J is TRBJ1-2; TRBD1 is a possible D gene (6 bases). The ends were cut back, 1 base at V and 8 bases at J, with 17 bases in the middle. The CDR3 sequence is 15 residues long. Germline V gene data show CDR1 as SGHVS and CDR2 as FQNEAQ. For the CDR3, the DNA is TGTGCCAGCAGCTTAGTTGTGCGGGGGGCGCAGGGCTACACCTTC. This gives the protein CASSLVVRGAQGYTF.

The chain has TRBV5-1 and TRBJ2-7, with a tentative D call TRBD1 (6 bases). CDR3 length equals 12 residues. V lost 5 bases, J lost 6 bases, and 12 bases lay in between. The germline gives CDR1 SGHRS, CDR2 YFSETQ. The CDR3 spells CASSSAGAEQYF. In DNA form, the CDR3 reads TGCGCCAGCAGTTCGGCAGGGGCCGAGCAGTACTTC.

This clone was counted between two and nine times. The CDR3 spells CASSATQGAESPLHF. In nucleotides, the CDR3 is TGTGCCAGCAGCGCGACGCAGGGGGCCGAGTCACCCCTCCACTTT. The chain is built from TRBV6-5 and TRBJ1-6; 8 bases align to TRBD1. This CDR3 is 15 amino acids long. The ends lost 6 bases at V and 10 bases at J; junction bases unmatched: 11. Germline V lookup: CDR1 MNHEY, CDR2 SVGAGI.

The J gene is TRBJ2-1, the V gene TRBV19, with 11 bases aligning to TRBD2. The germline V gene has CDR1 LNHDA and CDR2 SQIVND (reference sequence). CDR3 length equals 14 residues. V lost 7 bases and J lost 8; bases outside the gene matches: 7. CDR3 nucleotide sequence: TGTGCCAGTACGCCGACTAGCGGGGTCGATGAGCAGTTCTTC. Translating gives CASTPTSGVDEQFF.

V usage is TRBV6-6 and J usage is TRBJ1-1, with D unresolved. CDR1 and CDR2 from the germline V gene are MNHNY and SVGAGI (reference sequence). CDR3 length: 15 amino acids. V dropped 0 bases and J dropped 2 bases, with 10 bases sitting between them. CDR3 bases: TGTGCCAGCAGTTACTCGTTGGGCGTTAACACTGAAGCTTTCTTT. Translating gives CASSYSLGVNTEAFF.

This chain connects TRBV4-1 to TRBJ1-2; D perhaps matches TRBD1 (6 bases). V lost 0 bases and J lost 4, with 12 bases in between. This CDR3 is built from 15 residues. Per germline, CDR1 MGHRA and CDR2 YSYEKL. DNA for the CDR3: TGCGCCAGCAGCCAAGATCTACAGGGATTCTATGGCTACACCTTC. Translated, it gives CASSQDLQGFYGYTF.

The J gene is TRBJ2-7, the V gene TRBV6-1; tentatively, D is TRBD2 (5 bases). V dropped 4 bases and J dropped 5 bases, with 15 bases sitting between them. CDR1 is MNHNS, CDR2 SASEGT, per germline. The CDR3 is 14 amino acids. DNA for the CDR3: TGTGCCAGCAGTGGATGGTCCGGGATTCACGAGCAGTACGTC. It yields the protein CASSGWSGIHEQYV.

This clone was counted only a few times. The gene calls are TRBV21-1 and TRBJ2-7; the DNA was not used to check the table's D call, TRBD2. TRBV21-1 is a known pseudogene. The length of the CDR3 is 15 residues. CDR3 sequence: CASSPPTGLDYEQYV. The CDR3 nucleotides are TGTGCCAGCAGCCCTCCAACCGGCCTGGACTACGAGCAGTACGTC.

The CDR3 nucleotides are TGTGCCAGCAGACCCACTCAGGGGGCGTCGCGGGATAGAAACACCATATATTTT. Translation gives CASRPTQGASRDRNTIYF. V usage is TRBV7-9 and J usage is TRBJ1-3; 8 bases agree with TRBD1. Per germline, CDR1 SEHNR and CDR2 FQNEAQ (reference sequence). With V trimmed by 6 bases and J by 5 bases, 18 bases remained unmatched. The CDR3 consists of 18 residues.

The J gene is TRBJ1-2, the V gene TRBV5-8; 9 bases are a match to TRBD1. The V gene's germline CDR1 is SGHTS and CDR2 YDEGEE. CDR3 length equals 14 residues. V lost 2 bases and J lost 2; bases outside the gene matches: 1. CDR3 region: CASSFGTGNYGYTF. In nucleotides, the CDR3 is TGTGCCAGCAGCTTCGGGACAGGGAACTATGGCTACACCTTC.

The chain has TRBV6-6 and TRBJ2-7; D is possibly TRBD1 (5 bases). V was pared by 6 bases and J by 4 bases, with 13 bases between. CDR3 length: 13 residues. Germline CDR1 and CDR2: MNHNY and SVGAGI (reference sequence). The CDR3 loop reads CASRDQGRYEQYF. The CDR3 DNA sequence: TGTGCCAGCAGGGACCAGGGTCGGTACGAGCAGTACTTC.

V usage is TRBV6-6 and J usage is TRBJ2-5; D not certain. V lost 6 bases and J lost 4, with 15 bases in between. CDR1 MNHNY and CDR2 SVGAGI come from the germline V gene (reference sequence). This CDR3 comprises 14 residues. The CDR3 loop is CASRAPSLLETQYF. CDR3 sequence (DNA): TGTGCCAGCAGAGCGCCATCGCTATTAGAGACCCAGTACTTC.

The chain joins TRBV7-9 to TRBJ2-1; maybe TRBD1 (6 bases). This CDR3 has 12 residues. Germline V gives CDR1 SEHNR, CDR2 FQNEAQ (reference sequence). The CDR3 coding sequence is TGTTTTGTTGGGACAAACTACAATGAGCAGTTCTTC. This encodes CFVGTNYNEQFF.

The rearrangement links TRBV5-6 to TRBJ2-7, with TRBD2 identical over 15 bases. With V trimmed by 2 bases and J by 4 bases, 10 bases remained unmatched. Germline assignment: CDR1 SGHDT and CDR2 YYEEEE. CDR3 length: 18 amino acids. Written as DNA, the CDR3 is TGTGCCAGCAGCTTCTTATTAAACGGACTAGCGGGAGGGTACGAGCAGTACGTC. Translation: CASSFLLNGLAGGYEQYV.

The V and J genes are TRBV19 and TRBJ1-5, with 7 bases aligning to TRBD1. V was clipped by 1 base and J by 3 bases; unmatched bases: 6. Germline CDR1 and CDR2: LNHDA and SQIVND (reference sequence). There are 16 residues in the CDR3. The chain's CDR3 is CASSIGTGGPNQPQHF. The DNA of the CDR3 is TGTGCCAGTAGTATAGGGACAGGCGGTCCCAATCAGCCCCAGCATTTT.

This clone was recorded once. The chain couples TRBV7-9 to TRBJ1-1; TRBD1 agrees at 8 bases. Per the germline V gene, CDR1 is SEHNR and CDR2 is FQNEAQ (reference sequence). With 4 bases clipped from V and 0 bases from J, the junction kept 1 base outside the gene matches. The CDR3 sequence is 14 residues long. CDR3 bases: TGTGCCAGCAGCTGGGGACAGGTGAACACTGAAGCTTTCTTT. The encoded protein is CASSWGQVNTEAFF.